These 23 T cell receptor beta chains share one sample of origin, sequenced in a study of cytomegalovirus exposure and HLA in healthy donors. The PCR had 60 Vbeta and 13 Jbeta primers. Profiling relied on immunoSEQ multiplex PCR, and the TCRdb table lists in-frame clones only, not all of them. The table has approximately 170,000 clones, roughly 80% seen once; the top ten hold approximately 2.4%. Specimen: PBMCs. These receptors were taken from a male donor in good health and CMV-seronegative.

The gene calls are TRBV30 and TRBJ2-1; 10 bases map to TRBD2. The CDR3 runs 15 residues. Germline V lookup: CDR1 GTSNPN, CDR2 SVGIG (reference sequence). Trimming removed 0 bases from V and 3 bases from J; junction bases left unmatched: 2. For the CDR3, the DNA is TGTGCCTGGAGTGTAGCTAGCGGGGGCTACAATGAGCAGTTCTTC. This translates into CAWSVASGGYNEQFF.

V gene TRBV6-1 combines with J gene TRBJ1-2; D may be TRBD1 (6 bases). Germline V gene data show CDR1 as MNHNS and CDR2 as SASEGT. The V gene lost 4 bases and the J gene lost 2 bases, with 17 bases spanning the gap. The CDR3 is 16 amino acids. CDR3 bases: TGTGCCAGCAGTGGAACCGGACAGAGAAAGAACTATGGCTACACCTTC. Translated: CASSGTGQRKNYGYTF.

The gene calls are TRBV9 and TRBJ2-1, with TRBD1 matching 7 bases. Germline CDR1 and CDR2: SGDLS and YYNGEE. The CDR3 covers 16 residues. Unmatched junction bases numbered 14, after V lost 3 bases and J lost 8 bases. The CDR3 bases are TGTGCCAGCAGCGCCCGGAGTCCGGGACAGAGCCATGAGCAGTTCTTC. Translating gives CASSARSPGQSHEQFF. The full variable domain, its missing parts supplied by reference TRBV9 and TRBJ2-1, is DSGVTQTPKHLITATGQRVTLRCSPRSGDLSVYWYQQSLDQGLQFLIQYYNGEERAKGNILERFSAQQFPDLHSELNLSSLELGDSALYFCASSARSPGQSHEQFFGPGTRLTVL.

The count of this clone is one. This chain uses TRBV5-4 with TRBJ2-1, with TRBD2 matching over 10 bases. The trim removed 3 bases at V and 5 bases at J, leaving 5 bases unmatched. The length of the CDR3 is 15 residues. The germline CDR1 and CDR2 sequences are SGHNT and YYREEE (reference sequence). CDR3 coding DNA: TGTGCCAGCAGCTCCTGGACTAGCGGACACAATGAGCAGTTCTTC. Translating gives CASSSWTSGHNEQFF. Complete variable domain (other parts from reference TRBV5-4 and TRBJ2-1): ETGVTQSPTHLIKTRGQQVTLRCSSQSGHNTVSWYQQALGQGPQFIFQYYREEENGRGNFPPRFSGLQFPNYSSELNVNALELDDSALYLCASSSWTSGHNEQFFGPGTRLTVL.

The V call is TRBV7-7, the J call TRBJ2-5; 8 bases fit TRBD1. The trim removed 4 bases at V and 5 bases at J, leaving 6 bases unmatched. Germline loops: CDR1 SSHAT, CDR2 FNYEAQ (reference sequence). The CDR3 consists of 14 residues. CDR3 amino acids: CASSSDRGGETQYF. The CDR3 coding sequence is TGTGCCAGCAGCTCAGACAGGGGAGGCGAGACCCAGTACTTC.

J is TRBJ2-5 and V is TRBV18, with 11 positions matching TRBD1. The CDR3 length is 16 residues. Trimming cost V 0 bases and J 5 bases; bases outside gene matches: 5. Germline V CDR1 and CDR2: KGHSH, LQKENI. The CDR3 region is CASSPPRTGGHETQYF. CDR3 DNA sequence: TGTGCCAGCTCACCACCGAGGACAGGGGGCCACGAGACCCAGTACTTC.

The gene calls are TRBV13 and TRBJ2-3; 9 positions match TRBD2. Germline values: CDR1 PRHDT, CDR2 FYEKMQ (reference sequence). Trimming at V came to 1 base and at J to 1 base, leaving 6 bases not matched to a gene. The CDR3 runs to 17 residues. This CDR3 reads CASSLAKRGEGTDTQYF. CDR3 DNA sequence: TGTGCCAGCAGCTTAGCCAAGCGGGGGGAGGGCACAGATACGCAGTATTTT.

In the case of this clone: At one end the junction does not follow the germline gene, possibly because of a read error. The J gene is TRBJ2-7, the V gene TRBV7-9; a weak D match, TRBD1 (6 bases). CDR3 length: 12 amino acids. Germline CDR1 and CDR2: SEHNR and FQNEAQ (reference sequence). The CDR3 loop is CSSSLQQGEQYF. CDR3 in DNA: TGTTCCAGCAGCTTACAACAGGGAGAGCAGTACTTC. The whole variable domain, filled in from reference TRBV7-9 and TRBJ2-7, reads DTGVSQNPRHKITKRGQNVTFRCDPISEHNRLYWYRQTLGQGPEFLTYFQNEAQLEKSRLLSDRFSAERPKGSFSTLEIQRTEQGDSAMYLCSSSLQQGEQYFGPGTRLTVT.

The chain couples TRBV19 to TRBJ1-2, with D perhaps TRBD1 (6 bases). The length of the CDR3 is 14 residues. V lost 6 bases, J lost 5 bases, and 16 bases lay in between. The germline gives CDR1 LNHDA, CDR2 SQIVND (reference sequence). CDR3 nucleotide sequence: TGTGCCAGTAGCCCCGGGACAAGGGTTTATGGCTACACCTTC. This encodes CASSPGTRVYGYTF.

V usage is TRBV10-3 and J usage is TRBJ1-3, with D unclear. With 8 bases removed from V and 0 bases from J, the gap between germline ends came to 8 bases. The CDR3 has 13 amino acids. Germline lookup yields CDR1 ENHRY and CDR2 SYGVKD. The CDR3, as DNA: TGTGCCATCTCAGCGCCCTCTGGAAACACCATATATTTT. Translation: CAISAPSGNTIYF.

The sample holds a few counts of this clone. The genes are TRBV6-5 and TRBJ1-1, with a possible D match to TRBD1 (5 bases). Germline CDR1 is MNHEY and CDR2 is SVGAGI. V was cut by 2 bases and J by 5 bases, with 9 bases left in between. This CDR3 has 13 amino acids. Written as DNA, the CDR3 is TGTGCCAGCAGTTACAGGGGCGAAACTGAAGCTTTCTTT. Its translation is CASSYRGETEAFF.

In its sample, this clone was seen once. The genes are TRBV10-3 and TRBJ2-2; 12 bases map to TRBD2. With 2 bases clipped from V and 3 bases from J, the junction kept 4 bases outside the gene matches. Looked up from germline, CDR1 is ENHRY and CDR2 is SYGVKD. The CDR3 is 17 residues long. In DNA form, the CDR3 reads TGTGCCATCAGTGAGCCTAGCGGGAGGGCCGACACCGGGGAGCTGTTTTTT. It is translated as CAISEPSGRADTGELFF.

This clone is labeled as medium-sized. Other DNA sequences within the sample encode an identical CDR3. The rearrangement links TRBV5-1 to TRBJ2-1; 8 bases are shared with TRBD2. The trim removed 3 bases at V and 4 bases at J, leaving 3 bases unmatched. From germline, CDR1 is SGHRS and CDR2 YFSETQ. This CDR3 is built from 14 residues. The CDR3 sequence is CASSSSGGYNEQFF. CDR3 coding DNA: TGCGCCAGCAGCTCCTCGGGGGGGTACAATGAGCAGTTCTTC.

The J gene is TRBJ2-2, the V gene TRBV7-9, with TRBD2 as a possible D gene (6 bases). The CDR3 loop spans 17 amino acids. Germline CDR1 reads SEHNR; CDR2 reads FQNEAQ (reference sequence). Between the trimmed V and J ends, which lost 6 bases and 0 bases, there was a span of 17 bases. The CDR3 DNA reads TGTGCCAGCAGTGAGCTGCGGGGATTCTCGAACACCGGGGAGCTGTTTTTT. It codes for CASSELRGFSNTGELFF.

This chain uses TRBV5-4 with TRBJ2-1; 7 nucleotides agree with TRBD2. The germline V gene has CDR1 SGHNT and CDR2 YYREEE (reference sequence). V was clipped by 4 bases and J by 6 bases; unmatched bases: 10. This CDR3 is built from 15 residues. CDR3 sequence: CASSLTSFAGNEQFF. CDR3 bases: TGTGCCAGCAGCCTGACTAGCTTTGCGGGCAATGAGCAGTTCTTC.

The chain carries TRBV25-1 and TRBJ2-7, with TRBD1 as a possible D gene (6 bases). Germline V gives CDR1 MGHDK, CDR2 SYGVNS. The CDR3 length is 14 residues. Trimming cost V 6 bases and J 0 bases, with 12 bases left between them. CDR3 in amino acids: CASSETGSSYEQYF. In nucleotides, the CDR3 is TGTGCCAGCAGCGAAACAGGGAGCTCCTACGAGCAGTACTTC.

The CDR3 reads CASSLAAGRVNSPLHF. The CDR3 DNA follows: TGTGCCAGCAGCTTAGCGGCGGGGAGGGTTAACTCACCCCTCCACTTT. V usage is TRBV7-2 and J usage is TRBJ1-6; D gene uncertain. Trimming removed 0 bases from V and 10 bases from J, with 16 bases in between. The CDR3 sequence is 16 residues long. Germline assignment: CDR1 SGHTA and CDR2 FQGNSA. Full variable domain (outside the CDR3, taken from reference TRBV7-2 and TRBJ1-6): GAGVSQSPSNKVTEKGKDVELRCDPISGHTALYWYRQSLGQGLEFLIYFQGNSAPDKSGLPSDRFSAERTGGSVSTLTIQRTQQEDSAVYLCASSLAAGRVNSPLHFGNGTRLTVT.

The chain uses TRBV28 and TRBJ2-7, with a tentative D call TRBD1 (6 bases). The CDR3 contains 13 residues. Germline CDR1 reads MDHEN; CDR2 reads SYDVKM. Trimming took 2 bases from V and 4 from J, leaving 9 bases between them. CDR3 region: CASSLGQGYEQYF. The CDR3 bases are TGTGCCAGCAGTTTAGGTCAGGGGTACGAGCAGTACTTC.

The chain couples TRBV19 to TRBJ2-3; no clear D. The V gene lost 3 bases and the J gene lost 2 bases, with 12 bases spanning the gap. The CDR3 runs 15 residues. Per the germline V gene, CDR1 is LNHDA and CDR2 is SQIVND (reference sequence). CDR3 nucleotides: TGTGCCAGTAGTATGTTTTTGCAGTACACAGATACGCAGTATTTT. This codes for CASSMFLQYTDTQYF.

This chain connects TRBV7-2 to TRBJ2-6; D gene unclear. This CDR3 is built from 18 residues. V gave up 1 base and J gave up 0 bases, with 13 bases separating them. The germline V gene has CDR1 SGHTA and CDR2 FQGNSA. DNA for the CDR3: TGTGCCAGCAGCTTAGAACAGCTTCTCGCCTCTGGGGCCAACGTCCTGACTTTC. As protein: CASSLEQLLASGANVLTF.

V gene TRBV7-2 combines with J gene TRBJ1-1, with D possibly matching TRBD1 (6 bases). The CDR3 is made up of 15 amino acids. Germline assignment: CDR1 SGHTA and CDR2 FQGNSA. Trimming left V 0 bases short and J 10 bases short, with 18 bases between. CDR3 DNA sequence: TGTGCCAGCAGCTTAGCTGGGCGGGAGGGGGTAGGAGCTTTCTTT. Translation gives CASSLAGREGVGAFF. The full variable domain, its missing parts supplied by reference TRBV7-2 and TRBJ1-1, is GAGVSQSPSNKVTEKGKDVELRCDPISGHTALYWYRQSLGQGLEFLIYFQGNSAPDKSGLPSDRFSAERTGGSVSTLTIQRTQQEDSAVYLCASSLAGREGVGAFFGQGTRLTVV.

This chain links TRBV7-3 with TRBJ2-7; 7 bases align to TRBD1. V dropped 2 bases and J dropped 2; count of bases not matched to a gene: 6. The CDR3 has 15 amino acids. Germline V gene lookup returns CDR1 SGHTA and CDR2 FQGTGA. The CDR3 nucleotides are TGTGCCAGCAGCTTACAAGGGGGCGATCCCTACGAGCAGTACTTC. Translating it yields CASSLQGGDPYEQYF.

This clone was recorded only once. The chain combines TRBV7-2 with TRBJ1-3, with D possibly TRBD1 on 6 matching bases. CDR3 size: 15 residues. With 3 bases removed from V and 4 bases from J, the gap between germline ends came to 13 bases. Germline V CDR1 and CDR2: SGHTA, FQGNSA. The CDR3 is CASSFLQGAGNTIYF. The CDR3 DNA sequence: TGTGCCAGCAGCTTCCTACAGGGTGCCGGAAACACCATATATTTT.